The 12 T cell receptor beta chains below come from one sample, sequenced in a study of identical twins. From the 5' RACE reads, TCRdb called clonotypes with MiXCR, one entry per CDR3 protein. The table has some 260,000 distinct CDR3 sequences, 11% to 15% seen once. Sequencing used memory (CD45RO+) T cells sorted from blood. The receptors were sampled from a woman in her late teens or twenties in good health.

This clonotype was seen a few times. The CDR3 protein is CASIATPGRENTGELFF. CDR3 DNA: TGTGCCAGCATCGCTACTCCGGGCAGGGAAAACACCGGGGAGCTGTTTTTT. J is TRBJ2-2 and V is TRBV6-1, with D possibly TRBD1 on 5 matching bases. Germline V gene data show CDR1 as MNHNS and CDR2 as SASEGT. V dropped 7 bases and J dropped 2 bases, with 20 bases sitting between them. This CDR3 contains 17 residues.

The genes are TRBV27 and TRBJ1-5; D not certain. The CDR3 loop spans 18 amino acids. Trimming shortened V by 5 bases and J by 1 base, and 21 bases separated the two germline ends. CDR1 is MNHEY and CDR2 is SMNVEV in the germline V gene (reference sequence). CDR3 sequence: CASSPRGSLIESNQPQHF. The CDR3 DNA follows: TGTGCCAGCAGTCCCCGCGGGAGTTTGATTGAGAGCAATCAGCCCCAGCATTTT.

This clonotype was seen repeatedly, ten times or more. The chain links TRBV15 to TRBJ1-1; D ambiguous. V gave up 0 bases and J gave up 3 bases, with 8 bases separating them. Germline V gene lookup returns CDR1 LNHNV and CDR2 YYDKDF (reference sequence). The CDR3 is made up of 14 amino acids. The CDR3 spells CATSRDLGDTEAFF. The CDR3 DNA reads TGTGCCACCAGCAGAGATCTAGGCGACACTGAAGCTTTCTTT.

CDR3 bases: TGTGCCATCCCGTCCGGGCGACAGGTTATATTCTCTGGGGCCAACGTCCTGACTTTC. It specifies CAIPSGRQVIFSGANVLTF. The V gene is TRBV10-3, the J gene TRBJ2-6, with D tentatively TRBD1 (6 bases). The CDR3 runs 19 residues. The V and J ends lost 8 bases and 0 bases respectively, with 23 bases between them. Germline assignment: CDR1 ENHRY and CDR2 SYGVKD.

This chain uses TRBV10-2 with TRBJ1-6, with D possibly TRBD1 on 5 matching bases. Per germline, CDR1 WSHSY and CDR2 SAAADI. The CDR3 has 14 amino acids. V gave up 3 bases and J gave up 6 bases, with 9 bases separating them. CDR3 in DNA: TGCGCCAGCAGTGACGGGACGGGTAATTCACCCCTCCACTTT. Encoded protein: CASSDGTGNSPLHF.

The CDR3 coding sequence is TGTGCCAGTAGTGAGCTTGGGGGACAGGTGAACAATGAGCAGTTCTTC. It translates to CASSELGGQVNNEQFF. The chain joins TRBV19 to TRBJ2-1, with 8 bases aligning to TRBD1. The CDR3 is 16 residues long. Looked up from germline, CDR1 is LNHDA and CDR2 is SQIVND (reference sequence). V was pared by 5 bases and J by 5 bases, with 11 bases of the junction left unmatched.

The chain combines TRBV4-3 with TRBJ2-2; D ambiguous. V was shortened by 0 bases and J by 7 bases, with 18 bases between the two germline ends. Germline V CDR1 and CDR2: LGHNA, YSLEER. This CDR3 is 17 amino acids long. CDR3 protein: CASSQDLAAIRIGELFF. DNA of the CDR3: TGCGCCAGCAGCCAAGATTTGGCAGCTATAAGGATCGGGGAGCTGTTTTTT.

V is TRBV18 and J is TRBJ2-7; perhaps TRBD2 as D (6 bases). Germline V gene sequence: CDR1 KGHSH, CDR2 LQKENI. CDR3 size: 13 residues. Trimming left V 2 bases short and J 6 bases short, with 11 bases between. This CDR3 reads CASSPWRDPEQYF. CDR3 nucleotides: TGTGCCAGCTCACCATGGAGGGATCCCGAGCAGTACTTC.

The sample holds many counts of this clonotype. The rearrangement links TRBV10-3 to TRBJ1-5; perhaps TRBD1 as D (5 bases). CDR3 length: 15 amino acids. Trimming removed 0 bases at V and 10 bases at J, with 16 bases between. Per germline, CDR1 ENHRY and CDR2 SYGVKD. CDR3: CAISESTTRGEPQHF. In DNA form, the CDR3 reads TGTGCCATCAGTGAGTCGACAACCCGAGGGGAACCCCAGCATTTT.

This clonotype was seen a few times. The chain links TRBV2 to TRBJ1-4; maybe TRBD1 (5 bases). The CDR3 is made up of 12 amino acids. Germline-derived CDR1 and CDR2 are SNHLY and FYNNEI. The V end lost 8 bases, the J end lost 8 bases, and 12 bases lay between the germline ends. The CDR3 DNA reads as TGTGCCAGCGGGGCCGGAACCGAAAAACTGTTTTTT. This sequence encodes CASGAGTEKLFF. Drawing the rest from reference TRBV2 and TRBJ1-4, the complete variable domain is EPEVTQTPSHQVTQMGQEVILRCVPISNHLYFYWYRQILGQKVEFLVSFYNNEISEKSEIFDDQFSVERPDGSNFTLKIRSTKLEDSAMYFCASGAGTEKLFFGSGTQLSVL.

This sequence joins TRBV27 and TRBJ1-2; D ambiguous. V gave up 5 bases and J gave up 4 bases, with 14 bases separating them. The germline gives CDR1 MNHEY, CDR2 SMNVEV (reference sequence). The CDR3 spans 14 residues. CDR3 in DNA: TGTGCCAGCAGTCCCGGGGTGTTTCGCTATGGCTACACCTTC. It yields the protein CASSPGVFRYGYTF.

CDR3 nucleotide sequence: TGTGCCAGCAGTTTATCCACAGTACCCGGGGAAACCGAGCAGTACTTC. Protein product: CASSLSTVPGETEQYF. The chain uses TRBV27 and TRBJ2-7, with D perhaps TRBD2 (5 bases). Germline CDR1 reads MNHEY; CDR2 reads SMNVEV (reference sequence). The CDR3 spans 16 residues. Trimming took off 0 bases at V and 6 bases at J, with 18 bases between the two ends.